This T cell receptor beta chain appears in the sequencing data of a study of T cells in Graves' hyperthyroidism and ophthalmopathy. Researchers took RNA transcripts and amplified the TCR beta CDR3 regions from them. The TCR CDR3 was amplified in a first-round RT-PCR using the HTBI primer set. Via MiXCR, TCRdb re-called the multiplex PCR reads, giving one row per CDR3 protein. The sample lists over 350,000 distinct CDR3 sequences, roughly 15% occurring once. V shed 2 bases and J 7 bases; nucleotides not matched to a gene: 7. Germline V lookup: CDR1 MNHEY, CDR2 SMNVEV (reference sequence). The CDR3 has 15 residues. This clonotype has at least ten counts.

The chain is built from TRBV27 and TRBJ2-1; 8 bases map to TRBD1. Specimen: blood. The clonotype comes from a man aged 18 to 30 with Graves' ophthalmopathy. CDR3 bases: TGTGCCAGCAGTTTACCTCGGACAGGGAGTAATGAGCAGTTCTTC. Protein: CASSLPRTGSNEQFF.